This T cell receptor (beta chain) was recovered during a study of cytomegalovirus exposure and HLA in healthy donors. Study in general: A prior analysis found fewer than 120 million unique TCR beta sequences from 150 million to 200 million T cells. Study conclusions and caveats: Several of the most significant clusters appeared, in a later analysis, to be linked to common viral pathogens. Later on, an analysis tied around 17,000 TCR beta sequences to HLA alleles at 0.05 false discovery rate. When presence/absence was analysed, sequencing depth was taken to be roughly uniform across donors.

Use of 60 Vbeta and 13 Jbeta primers characterized the PCR. Data came from immunoSEQ multiplex PCR; TCRdb stores just in-frame clones and leaves some out. The sample has tens of thousands of clones; approximately 72% are singletons. With 7 bases clipped from V and 3 bases from J, the junction kept 14 bases outside the gene matches. The germline CDR1 and CDR2 sequences are SGHTA and FQGNSA. This CDR3 is built from 17 residues. As for this clone: Its cognate antigen is unknown.

V and J are TRBV7-2 and TRBJ2-3; 9 nucleotides agree with TRBD2. The sequenced material came from PBMCs. This sequence originates from a man in his fifties or sixties in good health and CMV-seropositive. The CDR3 spells CASTLAPASGATDTQYF. The DNA of the CDR3 is TGTGCCAGCACCCTCGCCCCAGCTAGCGGGGCTACAGATACGCAGTATTTT.